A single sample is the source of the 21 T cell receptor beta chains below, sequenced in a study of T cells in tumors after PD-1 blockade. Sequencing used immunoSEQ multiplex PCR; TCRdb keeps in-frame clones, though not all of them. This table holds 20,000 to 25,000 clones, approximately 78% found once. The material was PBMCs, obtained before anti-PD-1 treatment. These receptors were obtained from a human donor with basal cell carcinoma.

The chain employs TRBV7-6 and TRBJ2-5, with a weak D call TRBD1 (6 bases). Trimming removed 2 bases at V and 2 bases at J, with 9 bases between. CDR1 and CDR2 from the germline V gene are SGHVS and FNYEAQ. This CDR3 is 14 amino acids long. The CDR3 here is CASSLLDRQETQYF. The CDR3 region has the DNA TGTGCCAGCAGCTTACTGGACAGACAAGAGACCCAGTACTTC.

Written as DNA, the CDR3 is TGTGCCAGCAGTGAAGGGGAGACCGAGCAGTACTTC. This codes for CASSEGETEQYF. This chain uses TRBV9 with TRBJ2-7; D might be TRBD1 or TRBD2, each matching 5 bases. The CDR3 totals 12 residues. CDR1 and CDR2 (germline): SGDLS, YYNGEE. Deletions cut 5 bases from V and 6 bases from J, with 12 bases between.

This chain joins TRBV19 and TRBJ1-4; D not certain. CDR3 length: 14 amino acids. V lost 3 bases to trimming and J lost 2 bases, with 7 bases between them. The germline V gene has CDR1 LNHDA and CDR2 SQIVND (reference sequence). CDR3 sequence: CASSISQTNEKLFF. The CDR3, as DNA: TGTGCCAGTAGTATTAGTCAGACTAATGAAAAACTGTTTTTT.

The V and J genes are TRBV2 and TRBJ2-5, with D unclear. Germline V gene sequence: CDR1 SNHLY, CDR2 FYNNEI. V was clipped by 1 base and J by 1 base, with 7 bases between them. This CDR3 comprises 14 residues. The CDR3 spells CASSEDLGQETQYF. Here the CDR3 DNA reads TGTGCCAGCAGTGAAGATTTAGGCCAAGAGACCCAGTACTTC.

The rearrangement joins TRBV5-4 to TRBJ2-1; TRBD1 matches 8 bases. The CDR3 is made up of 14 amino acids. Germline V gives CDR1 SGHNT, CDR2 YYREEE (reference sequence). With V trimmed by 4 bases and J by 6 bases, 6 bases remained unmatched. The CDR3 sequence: CASSAGTGPNEQFF. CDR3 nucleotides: TGTGCCAGCAGCGCCGGGACAGGCCCCAATGAGCAGTTCTTC.

The CDR3 region is CASSQDSGSGVNTEAFF. CDR3 bases: TGCGCCAGCAGCCAAGATTCCGGTTCAGGGGTAAACACTGAAGCTTTCTTT. This chain joins TRBV4-3 and TRBJ1-1; D is possibly TRBD1 (6 bases). The CDR3 is 17 residues long. From germline, CDR1 is LGHNA and CDR2 YSLEER. V was clipped by 0 bases and J by 2 bases, with 16 bases between them.

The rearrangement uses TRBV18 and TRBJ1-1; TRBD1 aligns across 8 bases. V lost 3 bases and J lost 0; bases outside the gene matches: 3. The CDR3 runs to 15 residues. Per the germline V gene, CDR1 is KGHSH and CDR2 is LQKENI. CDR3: CASSPGQGVNTEAFF. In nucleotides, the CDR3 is TGTGCCAGCTCACCCGGACAGGGTGTGAACACTGAAGCTTTCTTT.

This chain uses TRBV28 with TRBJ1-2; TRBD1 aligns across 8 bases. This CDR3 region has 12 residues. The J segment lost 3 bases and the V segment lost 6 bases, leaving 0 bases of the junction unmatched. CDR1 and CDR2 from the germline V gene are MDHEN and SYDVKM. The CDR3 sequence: CASRTGDYGYTF. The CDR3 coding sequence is TGTGCCAGCAGGACAGGGGACTATGGCTACACCTTC.

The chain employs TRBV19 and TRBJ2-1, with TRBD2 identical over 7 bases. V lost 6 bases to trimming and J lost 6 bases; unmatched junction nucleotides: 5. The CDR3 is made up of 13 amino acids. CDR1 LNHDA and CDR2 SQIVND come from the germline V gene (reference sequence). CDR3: CASRALAGNEQFF. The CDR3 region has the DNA TGTGCCAGTAGGGCCTTAGCGGGCAATGAGCAGTTCTTC.

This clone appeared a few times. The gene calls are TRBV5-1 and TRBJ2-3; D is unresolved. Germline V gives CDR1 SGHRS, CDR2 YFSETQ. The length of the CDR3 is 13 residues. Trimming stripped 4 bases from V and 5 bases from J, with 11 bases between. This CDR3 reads CASSRTDKDTQYF. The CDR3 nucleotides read TGCGCCAGCAGCAGGACCGATAAAGATACGCAGTATTTT.

CDR3 amino acids: CASSLQSGGADTQYF. The CDR3 coding sequence is TGCGCCAGCAGCTTGCAGTCGGGAGGAGCAGATACGCAGTATTTT. This chain uses TRBV5-1 with TRBJ2-3; 7 bases match TRBD2. CDR1 SGHRS and CDR2 YFSETQ come from the germline V gene. V was pared by 1 base and J by 4 bases, with 6 bases of the junction left unmatched. The CDR3 is 15 residues long.

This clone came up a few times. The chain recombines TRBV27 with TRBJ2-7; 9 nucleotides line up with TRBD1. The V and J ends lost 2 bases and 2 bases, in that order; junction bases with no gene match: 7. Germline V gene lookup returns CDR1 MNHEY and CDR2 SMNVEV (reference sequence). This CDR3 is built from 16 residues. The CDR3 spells CASSLLQQGAPYEQYF. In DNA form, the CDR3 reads TGTGCCAGCAGTTTACTCCAACAGGGGGCACCCTACGAGCAGTACTTC.

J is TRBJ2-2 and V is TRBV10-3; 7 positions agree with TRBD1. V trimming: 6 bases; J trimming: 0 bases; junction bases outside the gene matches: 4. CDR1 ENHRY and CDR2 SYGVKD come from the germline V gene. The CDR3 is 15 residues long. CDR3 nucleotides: TGTGCCATCAGGCCCGGGACAGCGAACACCGGGGAGCTGTTTTTT. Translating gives CAIRPGTANTGELFF.

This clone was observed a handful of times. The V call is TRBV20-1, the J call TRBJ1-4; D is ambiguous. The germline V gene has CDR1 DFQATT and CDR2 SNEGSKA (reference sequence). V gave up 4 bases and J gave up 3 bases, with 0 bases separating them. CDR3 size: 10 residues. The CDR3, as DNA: TGCAGTGCTACTAATGAAAAACTGTTTTTT. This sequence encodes CSATNEKLFF.

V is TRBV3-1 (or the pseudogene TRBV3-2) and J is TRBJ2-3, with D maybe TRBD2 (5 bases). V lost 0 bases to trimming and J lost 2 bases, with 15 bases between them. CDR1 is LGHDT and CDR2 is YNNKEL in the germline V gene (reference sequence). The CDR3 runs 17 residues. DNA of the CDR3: TGTGCCAGCAGCCAAGATTTGAAGCGAGGGTTCACAGATACGCAGTATTTT. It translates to CASSQDLKRGFTDTQYF.

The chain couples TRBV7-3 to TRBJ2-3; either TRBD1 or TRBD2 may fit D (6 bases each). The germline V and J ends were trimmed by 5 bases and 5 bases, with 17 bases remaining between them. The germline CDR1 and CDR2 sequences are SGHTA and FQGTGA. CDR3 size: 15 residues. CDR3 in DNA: TGTGCCAGCAGCCCTGGGGGGCGGGACGGAGATACGCAGTATTTT. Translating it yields CASSPGGRDGDTQYF.

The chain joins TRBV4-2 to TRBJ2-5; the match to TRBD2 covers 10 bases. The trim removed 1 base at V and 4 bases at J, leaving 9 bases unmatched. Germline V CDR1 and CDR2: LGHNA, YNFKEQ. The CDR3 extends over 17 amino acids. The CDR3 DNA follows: TGTGCCAGCAGCCAAGTAGCCAGCGGGGGGGCCACAGAGACCCAGTACTTC. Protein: CASSQVASGGATETQYF.

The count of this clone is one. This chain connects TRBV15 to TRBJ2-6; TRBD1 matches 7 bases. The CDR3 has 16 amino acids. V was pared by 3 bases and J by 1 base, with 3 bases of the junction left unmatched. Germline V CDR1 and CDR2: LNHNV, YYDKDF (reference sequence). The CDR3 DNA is TGTGCCACCAGCAGTAAGACAGGGTCTGGGGCCAACGTCCTGACTTTC. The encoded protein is CATSSKTGSGANVLTF.

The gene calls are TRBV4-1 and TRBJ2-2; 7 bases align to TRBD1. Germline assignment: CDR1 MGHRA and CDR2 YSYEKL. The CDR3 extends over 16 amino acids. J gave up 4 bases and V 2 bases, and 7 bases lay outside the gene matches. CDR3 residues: CASSQPQGERTGELFF. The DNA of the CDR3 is TGCGCCAGCAGCCAACCTCAGGGGGAACGCACCGGGGAGCTGTTTTTT.

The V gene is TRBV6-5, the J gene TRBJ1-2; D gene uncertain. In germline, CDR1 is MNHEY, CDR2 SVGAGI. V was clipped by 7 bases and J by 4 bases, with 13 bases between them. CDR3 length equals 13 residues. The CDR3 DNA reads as TGTGCCAGCATTAGTGTGAGTGCCTATGGCTACACCTTC. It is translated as CASISVSAYGYTF.

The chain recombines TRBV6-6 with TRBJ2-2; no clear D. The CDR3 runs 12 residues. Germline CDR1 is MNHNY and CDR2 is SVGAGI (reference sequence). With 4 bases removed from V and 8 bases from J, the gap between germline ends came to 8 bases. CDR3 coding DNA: TGTGCCAGCAGTTCGGACGGAGGGGAGCTGTTTTTT. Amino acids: CASSSDGGELFF.